Below are 5 T cell receptor beta chains sequenced from a single sample in a study of early T cells in non-severe SARS-CoV-2 infection. TCRdb re-called the 5' RACE reads through MiXCR, storing one row per CDR3 protein. The table records around 63,000 distinct CDR3 sequences, 9% to 10% of them present only once. Sequencing was performed on whole blood, taken at baseline. All receptors derive from an adult who was a healthcare worker with PCR-confirmed SARS-CoV-2 infection or an uninfected control (not recorded which).

The chain recombines TRBV29-1 with TRBJ2-1, with 7 bases that match TRBD2. CDR3 size: 13 residues. Per germline, CDR1 SQVTM and CDR2 ANQGSEA. In nucleotides, the CDR3 is TGCACCTCCAGAACTAGCGACTACAATGAGCAGTTCTTC. Its protein is CTSRTSDYNEQFF.

In this sample, this clonotype turned up a few times. J is TRBJ1-1 and V is TRBV4-2; D is unclear. Germline CDR1 and CDR2: LGHNA and YNFKEQ. The CDR3 has 15 residues. The germline V and J ends were trimmed by 0 bases and 4 bases, with 12 bases remaining between them. CDR3 residues: CASSQDRVTLTEAFF. DNA of the CDR3: TGTGCCAGCAGCCAAGATCGAGTCACTCTCACTGAAGCTTTCTTT.

There are many counts of this clonotype. The chain joins TRBV24-1 to TRBJ2-5; 8 positions match TRBD2. The CDR3 contains 17 residues. The germline CDR1 and CDR2 sequences are KGHDR and SFDVKD. After removal of 1 base from V and 3 bases from J, the junction contained 9 bases not matched to a gene. The CDR3 spells CATSDFPGSGVKETQYF. The CDR3 DNA is TGTGCCACCAGTGATTTCCCCGGTAGCGGGGTCAAAGAGACCCAGTACTTC.

The chain uses TRBV12-3 or TRBV12-4 and TRBJ2-5; D possibly corresponds to TRBD2 (5 bases). The CDR3 is made up of 14 amino acids. V lost 7 bases and J lost 3, with 15 bases in between. The CDR3 DNA reads as TGTGCCAGCACCCCGGAGGCACCAGAAGAGACCCAGTACTTC. Residues: CASTPEAPEETQYF.

The sample holds many counts of this clonotype. The chain joins TRBV7-2 to TRBJ1-5, with a weak D call TRBD1 (5 bases). The CDR3 is made up of 14 amino acids. The V end lost 5 bases, the J end lost 5 bases, and 13 bases lay between the germline ends. Germline-derived CDR1 and CDR2 are SGHTA and FQGNSA. The CDR3 reads CASSPGGGDQPQHF. Here the CDR3 DNA reads TGTGCCAGCAGCCCGGGGGGAGGCGATCAGCCCCAGCATTTT.